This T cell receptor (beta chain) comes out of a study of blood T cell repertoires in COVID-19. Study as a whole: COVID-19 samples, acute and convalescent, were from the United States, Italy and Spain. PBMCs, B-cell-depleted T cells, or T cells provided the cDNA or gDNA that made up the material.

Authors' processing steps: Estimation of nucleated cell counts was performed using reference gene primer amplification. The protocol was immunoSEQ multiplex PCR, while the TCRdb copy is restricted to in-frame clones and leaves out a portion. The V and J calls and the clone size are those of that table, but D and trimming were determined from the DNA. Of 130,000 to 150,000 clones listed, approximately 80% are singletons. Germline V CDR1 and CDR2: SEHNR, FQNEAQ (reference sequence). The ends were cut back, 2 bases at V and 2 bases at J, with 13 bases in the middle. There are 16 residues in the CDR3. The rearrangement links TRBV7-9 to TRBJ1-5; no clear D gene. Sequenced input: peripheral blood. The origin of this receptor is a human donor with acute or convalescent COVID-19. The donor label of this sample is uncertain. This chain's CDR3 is CASSLKTGDGNQPQHF. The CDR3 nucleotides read TGTGCCAGCAGCTTAAAGACGGGAGACGGCAATCAGCCCCAGCATTTT.